This passage covers 26 T cell receptor beta chains from one sample sequenced in a study of CD8 T cells in Susac syndrome. RNA, at roughly 0.45 to 1 ug, was reverse transcribed with random hexamers. From the immunoSEQ multiplex PCR reads, TCRdb called clonotypes with MiXCR, one entry per CDR3 protein. The table includes 150,000 to 200,000 distinct CDR3 sequences, around 96% detected once. Sequenced material: CD4+ T cells from PBMCs. The receptors here all came from a human donor with Susac syndrome.

A few counts support this clonotype. This chain uses TRBV28 with TRBJ2-1; no definite D call. Germline V CDR1 and CDR2: MDHEN, SYDVKM. The CDR3 is 11 amino acids. Trimming removed 3 bases at V and 7 bases at J, with 4 bases between. The CDR3 loop reads CASSLENEQFF. In nucleotides, the CDR3 is TGTGCCAGCAGTTTGGAGAATGAGCAGTTCTTC.

The J gene is TRBJ1-2, the V gene TRBV6-5; maybe TRBD1 (6 bases). The CDR3 sequence is 15 residues long. V gave up 7 bases and J gave up 4 bases, with 19 bases separating them. Germline V gene data show CDR1 as MNHEY and CDR2 as SVGAGI. CDR3 nucleotide sequence: TGTGCCAGCACCCTAACCCAGGGGTTTGGCTATGGCTACACCTTC. Translated, it gives CASTLTQGFGYGYTF.

The V gene is TRBV7-9, the J gene TRBJ2-3, with 8 bases fitting TRBD2. There are 15 residues in the CDR3. Losses at the gene ends were 6 bases for V and 5 bases for J; bases not matched to a gene: 10. Per germline, CDR1 SEHNR and CDR2 FQNEAQ (reference sequence). CDR3 residues: CASSPIAGLRDTQYF. The CDR3 DNA sequence: TGTGCCAGCAGTCCTATAGCGGGACTGCGAGATACGCAGTATTTT.

The V call is TRBV13, the J call TRBJ1-6; 7 nucleotides match TRBD1. Germline CDR1 PRHDT, CDR2 FYEKMQ (reference sequence). This CDR3 contains 15 residues. Trimming removed 2 bases from V and 7 bases from J; junction bases left unmatched: 5. The CDR3 DNA sequence: TGTGCCAGCAGCTTATTGGGACAGATGAATTCACCCCTCCACTTT. It codes for CASSLLGQMNSPLHF.

The rearrangement joins TRBV11-2 to TRBJ1-1, with D perhaps TRBD1 (6 bases). Trimming took off 5 bases at V and 1 base at J, with 14 bases between the two ends. Germline CDR1 and CDR2: SGHAT and FQNNGV. CDR3 size: 15 residues. Written as DNA, the CDR3 is TGTGCCAGCAGCGCAACCCTGGGGGCGAACACTGAAGCTTTCTTT. Residues: CASSATLGANTEAFF.

J is TRBJ1-4 and V is TRBV15; the D gene is possibly TRBD1 (6 bases). Germline V gives CDR1 LNHNV, CDR2 YYDKDF (reference sequence). This CDR3 spans 16 amino acids. Trimming took off 5 bases at V and 7 bases at J, with 20 bases between the two ends. Here the CDR3 DNA reads TGTGCCACCAGCGCAACTCGGGGGCAGTCCCGTGAAAAACTGTTTTTT. It codes for CATSATRGQSREKLFF. The complete variable domain, with remaining parts taken from reference TRBV15 and TRBJ1-4, reads DAMVIQNPRYQVTQFGKPVTLSCSQTLNHNVMYWYQQKSSQAPKLLFHYYDKDFNNEADTPDNFQSRRPNTSFCFLDIRSPGLGDTAMYLCATSATRGQSREKLFFGSGTQLSVL.

V usage is TRBV9 and J usage is TRBJ2-3; 8 nucleotides agree with TRBD2. The length of the CDR3 is 15 residues. V shed 3 bases and J 3 bases; nucleotides not matched to a gene: 6. CDR1 SGDLS and CDR2 YYNGEE come from the germline V gene. CDR3 in DNA: TGTGCCAGCAGCGAGCCGGGACTAGGGACAGATACGCAGTATTTT. Residues: CASSEPGLGTDTQYF.

V is TRBV6-2 or TRBV6-3 and J is TRBJ2-1; the match to TRBD2 covers 11 bases. The CDR3 totals 18 residues. Germline CDR1 and CDR2: MNHEY and SVGEGT. V was clipped by 4 bases and J by 10 bases; unmatched bases: 18. For the CDR3, the DNA is TGTGCCAGCAGTTCCAACCTAGCGGGAGGCCCTACCCCGGGGGAGCAGTTCTTC. It specifies CASSSNLAGGPTPGEQFF.

This chain uses TRBV7-9 with TRBJ1-2; tentatively, D is TRBD1 (6 bases). The germline V and J ends were trimmed by 5 bases and 8 bases, with 12 bases remaining between them. Per the germline V gene, CDR1 is SEHNR and CDR2 is FQNEAQ (reference sequence). There are 12 residues in the CDR3. CDR3 nucleotides: TGTGCCAGCAGCCCACAGGGTCCAGGCTACACCTTC. Protein sequence: CASSPQGPGYTF.

This chain links TRBV7-9 with TRBJ2-1; tentatively, D is TRBD2 (6 bases). Germline CDR1 is SEHNR and CDR2 is FQNEAQ (reference sequence). The V gene lost 11 bases and the J gene lost 7 bases, with 6 bases spanning the gap. The CDR3 covers 9 residues. The CDR3 here is CAGGNEQFF. The CDR3 DNA reads as TGTGCCGGGGGGAATGAGCAGTTCTTC.

The rearrangement joins TRBV6-5 to TRBJ1-5, with a possible D match to TRBD1 (5 bases). CDR1 and CDR2 (germline): MNHEY, SVGAGI. Deletions cut 10 bases from V and 2 bases from J, with 15 bases between. This CDR3 has 14 amino acids. DNA for the CDR3: TGTGCCACCAGAGAGCCGGGGGGCAATCAGCCCCAGCATTTT. Its protein product is CATREPGGNQPQHF.

The CDR3 region is CASSQRGDYGTAHSYEQYV. The DNA for the CDR3 is TGCGCCAGCAGCCAAAGGGGAGATTATGGGACGGCACACTCCTACGAGCAGTACGTC. The rearrangement joins TRBV4-3 to TRBJ2-7, with D perhaps given as TRBD1 or TRBD2 (5 bases each). The V end lost 2 bases, the J end lost 0 bases, and 23 bases lay between the germline ends. The CDR3 spans 19 residues. The germline V gene encodes CDR1 LGHNA and CDR2 YSLEER.

The chain is built from TRBV24-1 and TRBJ1-2; D remains ambiguous. Germline CDR1 KGHDR, CDR2 SFDVKD. The ends were cut back, 0 bases at V and 8 bases at J, with 3 bases in the middle. The CDR3 totals 11 residues. Written as DNA, the CDR3 is TGTGCCACCAGTGATTTGGGGGGCTACACCTTC. Translating gives CATSDLGGYTF.

This chain connects TRBV7-9 to TRBJ2-3; 7 nucleotides line up with TRBD1. Unmatched junction bases numbered 5, after V lost 2 bases and J lost 0 bases. The germline V gene has CDR1 SEHNR and CDR2 FQNEAQ (reference sequence). CDR3 size: 16 residues. CDR3 sequence: CASSLSGTASTDTQYF. The CDR3, as DNA: TGTGCCAGCAGCTTATCCGGGACAGCTAGCACAGATACGCAGTATTTT.

V gene TRBV15 combines with J gene TRBJ2-3; D might be TRBD2 (6 bases). V was pared by 0 bases and J by 10 bases, with 14 bases between. CDR3 length: 14 amino acids. Germline V gene lookup returns CDR1 LNHNV and CDR2 YYDKDF (reference sequence). Here the CDR3 reads CATSRDLEGNAQYF. The CDR3 DNA reads TGTGCCACCAGCAGAGATCTGGAGGGGAATGCGCAGTATTTT.

This chain links TRBV6-1 with TRBJ1-6; the match to TRBD1 covers 7 bases. The V segment lost 6 bases and the J segment 9 bases; nucleotides outside the gene matches: 14. Germline V gene lookup returns CDR1 MNHNS and CDR2 SASEGT. This CDR3 comprises 16 residues. The CDR3 loop reads CASSRLPTGLISPLHF. The CDR3 nucleotides are TGTGCCAGCAGCCGTCTTCCGACAGGGCTGATTTCACCCCTCCACTTT.

This sequence joins TRBV29-1 and TRBJ1-1, with 8 bases lining up with TRBD1. Germline V CDR1 and CDR2: SQVTM, ANQGSEA. J lost 0 bases, V lost 4 bases, and 10 bases had no gene match. The CDR3 is 16 amino acids. The chain's CDR3 is CSVARYTGGMNTEAFF. CDR3 sequence (DNA): TGCAGCGTTGCGCGTTATACAGGGGGAATGAACACTGAAGCTTTCTTT. The variable domain in full, with the rest retrieved from reference TRBV29-1 and TRBJ1-1, is SAVISQKPSRDICQRGTSLTIQCQVDSQVTMMFWYRQQPGQSLTLIATANQGSEATYESGFVIDKFPISRPNLTFSTLTVSNMSPEDSSIYLCSVARYTGGMNTEAFFGQGTRLTVV.

For the CDR3, the DNA is TGTGCCAGCAGCGGCGCGGGGCGGGGGACCCAGTACTTC. Its translation is CASSGAGRGTQYF. The chain couples TRBV7-2 to TRBJ2-5, with TRBD2 as a possible D gene (6 bases). The CDR3 has 13 amino acids. Germline loops: CDR1 SGHTA, CDR2 FQGNSA. Trimming cost V 5 bases and J 7 bases, with 14 bases left between them.

The chain combines TRBV4-3 with TRBJ2-5; no definite D call. V dropped 4 bases and J dropped 3 bases, with 6 bases sitting between them. This CDR3 is 12 amino acids long. Germline CDR1 LGHNA, CDR2 YSLEER. The CDR3 sequence: CASSRPKETQYF. The DNA of the CDR3 is TGCGCCAGCAGCCGCCCTAAAGAGACCCAGTACTTC.

This chain links TRBV3-1 with TRBJ2-1; TRBD2 agrees at 13 bases. V lost 4 bases, J lost 9 bases, and 9 bases stayed unmatched. CDR3 length: 16 residues. Germline V gene sequence: CDR1 LGHDT, CDR2 YNNKEL (reference sequence). The CDR3 reads CASSPLSGTSGIEQFF. The CDR3 nucleotides read TGTGCCAGCAGCCCTCTCTCCGGGACTAGCGGGATTGAGCAGTTCTTC.

The rearrangement joins TRBV7-3 to TRBJ2-1; no reliable D call. Germline V gene sequence: CDR1 SGHTA, CDR2 FQGTGA. V lost 5 bases, J lost 4 bases, and 6 bases lay in between. This CDR3 is 12 amino acids long. The CDR3 coding sequence is TGTGCCAGCAGCGACAATTACAATGAGCAGTTCTTC. Translating it yields CASSDNYNEQFF.

CDR3 sequence (DNA): TGTGCCAGCAGCCAAGGTCCTAGCACAGATACGCAGTATTTT. This gives the protein CASSQGPSTDTQYF. The rearrangement uses TRBV3-1 and TRBJ2-3; unclear D gene. Trimming shortened V by 1 base and J by 0 bases, and 5 bases separated the two germline ends. Germline V gene data show CDR1 as LGHDT and CDR2 as YNNKEL (reference sequence). This CDR3 is 14 amino acids long.

J is TRBJ2-1 and V is TRBV9; no clear D gene. The CDR3 is 14 amino acids. Looked up from germline, CDR1 is SGDLS and CDR2 is YYNGEE. Trimming cost V 4 bases and J 15 bases, with 23 bases left between them. The chain's CDR3 is CASSPSDGSWVAFF. In nucleotides, the CDR3 is TGTGCCAGCAGCCCCTCGGACGGATCTTGGGTGGCGTTCTTC.

The chain combines TRBV27 with TRBJ2-5; TRBD2 agrees at 9 bases. Per germline, CDR1 MNHEY and CDR2 SMNVEV (reference sequence). J gave up 0 bases and V 2 bases, and 7 bases lay outside the gene matches. CDR3 length: 17 amino acids. The CDR3 loop is CASSLRGGRAYQETQYF. CDR3 bases: TGTGCCAGCAGTTTAAGAGGCGGGAGGGCGTACCAAGAGACCCAGTACTTC.

V is TRBV29-1 and J is TRBJ1-1, with D possibly matching TRBD1 (6 bases). The CDR3 runs to 10 residues. The V and J ends lost 6 bases and 6 bases respectively, with 8 bases between them. In germline, CDR1 is SQVTM, CDR2 ANQGSEA. The CDR3 nucleotides read TGCAGCGTAGGGGGGGCTGAAGCTTTCTTT. The encoded protein is CSVGGAEAFF.

This clonotype has only one observation. V is TRBV18 and J is TRBJ2-1; 7 bases align to TRBD2. The CDR3 contains 16 residues. Losses at the gene ends were 0 bases for V and 2 bases for J; bases not matched to a gene: 4. CDR1 and CDR2 (germline): KGHSH, LQKENI. The CDR3 DNA follows: TGTGCCAGCTCACCACCGGCCCGGGGGGCCTACAATGAGCAGTTCTTC. Encoded protein: CASSPPARGAYNEQFF.